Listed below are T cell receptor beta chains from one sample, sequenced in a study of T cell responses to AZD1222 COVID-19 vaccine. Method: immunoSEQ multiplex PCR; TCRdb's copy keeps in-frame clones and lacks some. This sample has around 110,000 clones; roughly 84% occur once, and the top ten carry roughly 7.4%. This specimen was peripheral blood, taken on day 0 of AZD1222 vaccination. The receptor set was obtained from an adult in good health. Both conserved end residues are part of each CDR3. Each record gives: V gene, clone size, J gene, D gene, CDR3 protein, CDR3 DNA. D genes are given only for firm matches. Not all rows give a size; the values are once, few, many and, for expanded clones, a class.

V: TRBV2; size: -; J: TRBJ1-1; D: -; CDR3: CASSLGGGAVTEAFF; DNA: TGTGCCAGCAGCCTCGGTGGAGGGGCGGTCACTGAAGCTTTCTTT
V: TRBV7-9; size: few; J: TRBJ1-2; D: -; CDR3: CASSLQGQNYGYTF; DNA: TGTGCCAGCAGCTTGCAGGGGCAGAACTATGGCTACACCTTC
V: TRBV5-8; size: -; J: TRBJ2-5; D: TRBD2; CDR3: CASSWGPGGTQYF; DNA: TGTGCCAGCAGCTGGGGACCGGGGGGGACCCAGTACTTC
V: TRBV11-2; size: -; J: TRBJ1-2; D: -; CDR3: CASSSPRLRTYGYTF; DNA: TGTGCCAGCAGCTCTCCGCGGCTAAGGACCTATGGCTACACCTTC
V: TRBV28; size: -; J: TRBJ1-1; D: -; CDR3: CASSLNPRQRNTEAFF; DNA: TGTGCCAGCAGTTTAAACCCCAGACAGAGGAACACTGAAGCTTTCTTT
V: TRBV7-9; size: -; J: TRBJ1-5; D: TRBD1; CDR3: CASSPAQGDQPQHF; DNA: TGTGCCAGCAGCCCGGCCCAGGGGGATCAGCCCCAGCATTTT
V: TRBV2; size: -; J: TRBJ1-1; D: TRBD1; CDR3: CASSGQGNTEAFF; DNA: TGTGCCAGCTCGGGACAGGGGAACACTGAAGCTTTCTTT
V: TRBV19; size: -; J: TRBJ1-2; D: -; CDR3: CASSPLEGVYGYTF; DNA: TGTGCCAGTAGTCCCCTCGAGGGGGTCTATGGCTACACCTTC
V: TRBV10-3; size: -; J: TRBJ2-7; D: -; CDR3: CAISAGGTYYEQYF; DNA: TGTGCCATCAGTGCTGGGGGGACGTACTACGAGCAGTACTTC
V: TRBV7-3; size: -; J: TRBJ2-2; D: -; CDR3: CASSLVGGSAGELFF; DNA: TGTGCCAGCAGCTTAGTAGGTGGGAGCGCCGGGGAGCTGTTTTTT
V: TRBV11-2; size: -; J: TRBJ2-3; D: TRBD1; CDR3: CASSSGTGHTDTQYF; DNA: TGTGCCAGCAGCTCCGGGACAGGCCACACAGATACGCAGTATTTT
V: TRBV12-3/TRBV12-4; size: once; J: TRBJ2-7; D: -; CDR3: CASSPLGRNEQYF; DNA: TGTGCCAGCAGTCCCCTGGGGAGGAACGAGCAGTACTTC
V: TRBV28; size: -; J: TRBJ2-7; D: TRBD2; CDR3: CASSPFGLAGGPVPSYEQYF; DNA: TGTGCCAGCAGTCCCTTTGGACTAGCGGGAGGGCCGGTCCCTTCCTACGAGCAGTACTTC
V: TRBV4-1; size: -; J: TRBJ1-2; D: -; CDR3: CASSQATDYGYTF; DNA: TGCGCCAGCAGCCAAGCGACGGATTATGGCTACACCTTC
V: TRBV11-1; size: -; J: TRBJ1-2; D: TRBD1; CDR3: CASSPGTGGFYGYTF; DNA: TGTGCCAGCAGCCCCGGGACAGGGGGGTTCTATGGCTACACCTTC
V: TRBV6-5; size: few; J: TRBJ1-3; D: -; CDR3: CASSYDLSGNTIYF; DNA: TGTGCCAGCAGTTACGACCTCTCTGGAAACACCATATATTTT
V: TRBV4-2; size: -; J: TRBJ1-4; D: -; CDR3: CASSQDGGRGEKLFF; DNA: TGTGCCAGCAGCCAAGACGGGGGGCGCGGCGAAAAACTGTTTTTT
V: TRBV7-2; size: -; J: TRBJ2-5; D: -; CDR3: CASSFVSWPGAKTQYF; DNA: TGTGCCAGCAGCTTTGTTTCCTGGCCAGGGGCGAAGACCCAGTACTTC
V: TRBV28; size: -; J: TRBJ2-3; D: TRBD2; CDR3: CASSLSTSEQTDTQYF; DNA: TGTGCCAGCAGTTTATCCACTAGCGAACAAACAGATACGCAGTATTTT
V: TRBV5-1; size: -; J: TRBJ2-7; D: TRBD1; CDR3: CASSNRGQIYPYEQYF; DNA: TGCGCCAGCAGCAATAGGGGACAGATTTATCCCTACGAGCAGTACTTC
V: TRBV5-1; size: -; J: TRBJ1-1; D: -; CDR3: CASSLDPGYLEAFF; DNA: TGCGCCAGCAGCTTGGATCCAGGGTATCTTGAAGCTTTCTTT
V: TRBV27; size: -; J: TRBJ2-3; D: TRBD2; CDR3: CASSRGTSEVDTQYF; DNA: TGTGCCAGCAGTAGGGGGACTAGCGAGGTAGATACGCAGTATTTT
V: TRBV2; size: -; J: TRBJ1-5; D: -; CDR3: CASSEASNQPQHF; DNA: TGTGCCAGCAGTGAAGCGAGCAATCAGCCCCAGCATTTT
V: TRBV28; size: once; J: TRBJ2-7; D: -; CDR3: CASSFQGVEQYF; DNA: TGTGCCAGCAGTTTTCAAGGGGTCGAGCAGTACTTC
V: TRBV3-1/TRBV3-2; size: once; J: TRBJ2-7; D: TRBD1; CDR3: CASSRAGQGNYEQYF; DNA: TGTGCCAGCAGCCGTGCGGGACAGGGGAACTACGAGCAGTACTTC
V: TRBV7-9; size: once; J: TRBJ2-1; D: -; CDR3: CASSFGLSSSYNEQFF; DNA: TGTGCCAGCAGCTTCGGTCTGTCTAGCTCCTACAATGAGCAGTTCTTC
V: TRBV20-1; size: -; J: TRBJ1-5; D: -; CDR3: CSASMVHLGQPQHF; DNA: TGCAGTGCTAGTATGGTCCACCTCGGGCAGCCCCAGCATTTT
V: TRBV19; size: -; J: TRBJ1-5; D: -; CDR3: CASSTIQASNQPQHF; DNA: TGTGCCAGTAGTACTATCCAGGCTTCAAATCAGCCCCAGCATTTT
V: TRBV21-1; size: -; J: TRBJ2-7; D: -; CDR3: CASSKEGKEQYF; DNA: TGTGCCAGCAGCAAAGAAGGGAAAGAGCAGTACTTC
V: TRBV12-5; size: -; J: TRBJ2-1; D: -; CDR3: CASGLGSEQFF; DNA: TGTGCTAGTGGTCTGGGTTCTGAGCAGTTCTTC
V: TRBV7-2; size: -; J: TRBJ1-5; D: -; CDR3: CASSLEAFSNQPQHF; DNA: TGTGCCAGCAGCTTAGAGGCATTTAGCAATCAGCCCCAGCATTTT
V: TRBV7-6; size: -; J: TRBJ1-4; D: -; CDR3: CASDRNEKLFF; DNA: TGTGCCAGTGACAGGAATGAAAAACTGTTTTTT
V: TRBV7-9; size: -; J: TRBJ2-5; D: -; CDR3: CASSPLVSETQYF; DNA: TGTGCCAGCAGCCCCCTTGTGTCGGAGACCCAGTACTTC
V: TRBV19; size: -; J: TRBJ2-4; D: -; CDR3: CASSTDGVGIQYF; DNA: TGTGCCAGTAGTACAGACGGGGTAGGCATTCAGTACTTC
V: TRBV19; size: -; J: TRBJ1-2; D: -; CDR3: CASSMADYGYTF; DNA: TGTGCCAGTAGTATGGCAGACTATGGCTACACCTTC
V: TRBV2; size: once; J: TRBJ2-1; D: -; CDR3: CASSVMGEGYNEQFF; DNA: TGTGCCAGCAGTGTGATGGGTGAGGGGTACAATGAGCAGTTCTTC
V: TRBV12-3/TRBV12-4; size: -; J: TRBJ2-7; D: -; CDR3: CASRRDGAYEQYF; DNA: TGTGCCAGCAGGCGGGACGGAGCCTACGAGCAGTACTTC
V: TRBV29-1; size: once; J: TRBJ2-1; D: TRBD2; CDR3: CSVKGSGLVTYNEQFF; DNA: TGCAGCGTTAAAGGGTCGGGACTAGTGACATACAATGAGCAGTTCTTC
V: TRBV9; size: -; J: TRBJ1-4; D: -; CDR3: CASSVAKERGEKLFF; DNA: TGTGCCAGCAGCGTAGCGAAGGAGAGGGGCGAAAAACTGTTTTTT
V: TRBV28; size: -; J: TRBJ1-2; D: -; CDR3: CASRGGDNHSGGYTF; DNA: TGTGCCAGCAGAGGGGGGGACAACCATTCTGGAGGCTACACCTTC
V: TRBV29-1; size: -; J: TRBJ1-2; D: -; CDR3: CSVERLNYGYTF; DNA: TGCAGCGTTGAGAGGCTGAACTATGGCTACACCTTC
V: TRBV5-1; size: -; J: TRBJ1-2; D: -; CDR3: CASSLENYGYTF; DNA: TGCGCCAGCAGCTTAGAAAACTATGGCTACACCTTC
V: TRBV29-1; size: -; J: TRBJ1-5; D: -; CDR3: CSVGLEFNQPQHF; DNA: TGCAGCGTTGGATTAGAGTTTAATCAGCCCCAGCATTTT
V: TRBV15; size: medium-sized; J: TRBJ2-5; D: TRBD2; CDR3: CATHRRTSGSSETQYF; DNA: TGTGCCACCCACCGAAGAACTAGCGGGAGTTCAGAGACCCAGTACTTC
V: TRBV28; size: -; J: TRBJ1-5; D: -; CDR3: CASSLWGWGSQPQHF; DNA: TGTGCCAGCAGTTTATGGGGATGGGGAAGTCAGCCCCAGCATTTT
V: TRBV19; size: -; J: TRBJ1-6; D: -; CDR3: CASRGSYNSPLHF; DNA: TGTGCCAGTAGAGGCTCCTATAATTCACCCCTCCACTTT
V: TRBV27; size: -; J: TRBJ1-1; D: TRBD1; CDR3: CASSFYQGAPNTEAFF; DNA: TGTGCCAGCAGTTTCTACCAGGGGGCCCCGAACACTGAAGCTTTCTTT
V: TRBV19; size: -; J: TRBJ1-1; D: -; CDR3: CASSKGENTEAFF; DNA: TGTGCCAGTAGTAAAGGGGAGAACACTGAAGCTTTCTTT
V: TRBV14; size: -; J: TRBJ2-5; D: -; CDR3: CASSQAPKETQYF; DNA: TGTGCCAGCAGCCAAGCGCCGAAAGAGACCCAGTACTTC
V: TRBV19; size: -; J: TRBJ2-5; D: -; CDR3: CASSIRYQETQYF; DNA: TGTGCCAGTAGTATTCGGTACCAAGAGACCCAGTACTTC
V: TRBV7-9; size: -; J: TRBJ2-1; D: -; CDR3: CASSLYGDEQFF; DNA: TGTGCCAGCAGCTTGTATGGCGATGAGCAGTTCTTC
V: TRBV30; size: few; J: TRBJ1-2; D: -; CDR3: CAWSDKTARLLGYTF; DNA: TGTGCCTGGAGCGATAAAACCGCAAGACTACTGGGCTACACCTTC